This TCR beta chain came from a study of blood T cell repertoires in COVID-19. Study summary: PBMCs, B-cell-depleted T cells, or T cells provided the cDNA or gDNA that made up the material.

Recruits, aged roughly 18 to 95 years, lived in 24 US areas. This clone was observed once. Assay: immunoSEQ multiplex PCR; the TCRdb copy retains only in-frame clones and omits some. The sample has approximately 180,000 clones; around 82% are singletons. Material for sequencing was PBMCs or T cells enriched from blood (not recorded which). The sequence was obtained from a woman aged 45-60 years with acute COVID-19.

The CDR3 DNA reads TGTGCCAGCAGCCAATCCACAGGCCCGGGGGGTGGCTACACCTTC. Translation: CASSQSTGPGGGYTF. V gene TRBV3-1 (or the pseudogene TRBV3-2) combines with J gene TRBJ1-2, with a possible D match to TRBD1 (5 bases). The V and J ends lost 2 bases and 7 bases respectively, with 17 bases between them. Germline assignment: CDR1 LGHDT and CDR2 YNNKEL (reference sequence). CDR3 size: 15 residues.